The clone carrying this T cell receptor beta chain was detected ten times or more. This sample is drawn from a study of T cell repertoires in cytomegalovirus infection. The CDR3 contains 18 residues. Germline assignment: CDR1 SGHTA and CDR2 FQGNSA. V lost 1 base and J 0 bases, leaving 17 bases between the germline ends. TCRdb passed the reads through MiXCR, listing each CDR3 protein once. The table has roughly 320,000 distinct CDR3 sequences, approximately 10% seen once. Sequenced sample: PBMCs. The rearrangement links TRBV7-2 to TRBJ2-3; D possibly corresponds to TRBD1 (6 bases). This TCR was recovered from a human donor in good health (CMV status not recorded). Some clones in this sample may be carry-over from other donors' samples. The CDR3 region is CASSLDRDKPSSTDTQYF. Written as DNA, the CDR3 is TGTGCCAGCAGCTTAGATAGGGACAAACCGTCTAGCACAGATACGCAGTATTTT.